One sample yielded the 16 T cell receptor beta chains listed below, sequenced in a study of shared clonotypes between healthy human individuals (dated by TCRdb to about 2020). CD8 naive samples consisted of CD45RO-negative cells that were positively selected for CCR7, yielding a CD45RA+CCR7+ population without TemRA cells. Libraries were made using the immunoSEQ multiplex PCR assay. TCRdb's version of the immuneACCESS table is confined to in-frame rearrangements and falls short of the full clone set. An unresolved V gene accounts for under half of the shortfall where checked; the remainder is of unknown origin. Within this sample are roughly 2.1 million clones, with 85% to 95% of them counted one time only. About 1.5% of the sample belongs to the ten largest clones. The sequenced sample consisted of naive CD8+ T cells from PBMCs. Taken with the paper, the label for cell subset or site translates to: CD45RA+CCR7+. The receptors were sampled from a man between 18 and 29 years old in good health. Some clones in this sample may be carry-over from other donors' samples.

The count of this clone is one. The chain recombines TRBV18 with TRBJ2-3; D perhaps matches TRBD1 (5 bases). The CDR3 contains 15 residues. V was trimmed by 0 bases and J by 5 bases, leaving 12 bases between them. Germline V gene lookup returns CDR1 KGHSH and CDR2 LQKENI. The CDR3 region has the DNA TGTGCCAGCTCACCACCGGTCAGGGTGCAAGATACGCAGTATTTT. This codes for CASSPPVRVQDTQYF.

The chain couples TRBV5-4 to TRBJ2-7, with 8 bases identical to TRBD1. V dropped 2 bases and J dropped 5; count of bases not matched to a gene: 6. The CDR3 totals 14 residues. Per germline, CDR1 SGHNT and CDR2 YYREEE (reference sequence). CDR3 sequence (DNA): TGTGCCAGCAGCTTCTTTGCGACAGGGGACGAGCAGTACTTC. This encodes CASSFFATGDEQYF.

V usage is TRBV2 and J usage is TRBJ2-3; D is possibly TRBD1 (5 bases). CDR3 length: 12 amino acids. V was clipped by 10 bases and J by 1 base, with 9 bases between them. Per germline, CDR1 SNHLY and CDR2 FYNNEI. The DNA for the CDR3 is TGTGCCACTATAGGGGGCACAGATACGCAGTATTTT. Amino acid sequence: CATIGGTDTQYF. The full variable domain, with the rest looked up from reference TRBV2 and TRBJ2-3, is EPEVTQTPSHQVTQMGQEVILRCVPISNHLYFYWYRQILGQKVEFLVSFYNNEISEKSEIFDDQFSVERPDGSNFTLKIRSTKLEDSAMYFCATIGGTDTQYFGPGTRLTVL.

V is TRBV9 and J is TRBJ2-1, with 8 bases matching TRBD2. J lost 5 bases, V lost 0 bases, and 7 bases had no gene match. Germline CDR1 reads SGDLS; CDR2 reads YYNGEE. CDR3 length equals 16 residues. CDR3 sequence (DNA): TGTGCCAGCAGCGTAGATGCCAGCGGGAGCCACAATGAGCAGTTCTTC. It encodes CASSVDASGSHNEQFF.

This rearrangement joins TRBV6-5 to TRBJ2-1; D is undetermined. The germline V gene encodes CDR1 MNHEY and CDR2 SVGAGI. CDR3 length equals 15 residues. The V end was cut by 1 base, the J end by 0 bases, with 7 bases between. This CDR3 reads CASSYFESSYNEQFF. The DNA for the CDR3 is TGTGCCAGCAGTTACTTTGAGAGCTCCTACAATGAGCAGTTCTTC.

The rearrangement links TRBV13 to TRBJ1-3; D gene uncertain. Germline V gene lookup returns CDR1 PRHDT and CDR2 FYEKMQ (reference sequence). V lost 5 bases, J lost 0 bases, and 11 bases lay in between. This CDR3 region has 15 residues. The CDR3 bases are TGTGCCAGCAGCCTCCGTATGTCCTCTGGAAACACCATATATTTT. It codes for CASSLRMSSGNTIYF.

The chain links TRBV6-1 to TRBJ1-1; D is perhaps TRBD1 (6 bases). This CDR3 contains 15 residues. CDR1 MNHNS and CDR2 SASEGT come from the germline V gene. V was cut by 7 bases and J by 0 bases, with 15 bases left in between. The chain's CDR3 is CASNLDRSMNTEAFF. CDR3 bases: TGTGCCAGCAACCTGGACAGATCAATGAACACTGAAGCTTTCTTT.

This clone has only one observation. DNA for the CDR3: TGTGCCAGCAGCTACGGAGGGGGGCGTTTGGAGACCCAGTACTTC. This gives the protein CASSYGGGRLETQYF. The chain carries TRBV7-8 and TRBJ2-5; either TRBD1 or TRBD2 may fit D (6 bases each). The CDR3 extends over 15 amino acids. Trimming pared 4 bases from V and 5 bases from J, leaving 17 bases between. Germline V gene data show CDR1 as SGHVS and CDR2 as FQNEAQ.

This clone was seen a single time. The chain links TRBV19 to TRBJ2-1; D is undetermined. Germline CDR1 LNHDA, CDR2 SQIVND (reference sequence). Trimming took 3 bases from V and 4 from J, leaving 7 bases between them. The length of the CDR3 is 13 residues. The CDR3 loop is CASSMVPYNEQFF. In nucleotides, the CDR3 is TGTGCCAGTAGTATGGTCCCTTACAATGAGCAGTTCTTC.

The genes are TRBV28 and TRBJ1-3; D remains unclear. V lost 8 bases and J lost 0, with 14 bases in between. Germline CDR1 and CDR2: MDHEN and SYDVKM. The CDR3 extends over 15 amino acids. This chain's CDR3 is CASGLLVGSGNTIYF. The CDR3 DNA reads as TGTGCCAGCGGACTTCTGGTTGGCTCTGGAAACACCATATATTTT.

The rearrangement links TRBV28 to TRBJ1-2, with 8 bases lining up with TRBD1. Germline CDR1 and CDR2: MDHEN and SYDVKM. The CDR3 sequence is 15 residues long. Trimming took 5 bases from V and 8 from J; bases not matched to a gene: 13. The CDR3 DNA reads as TGTGCCAGCAGTCCTCCAATAGGACAGGGACGAGGCTACACCTTC. Its translation is CASSPPIGQGRGYTF.

V usage is TRBV28 and J usage is TRBJ1-1; TRBD1 matches at 8 bases. The germline CDR1 and CDR2 sequences are MDHEN and SYDVKM. The CDR3 length is 15 residues. V lost 1 base, J lost 1 base, and 2 bases stayed unmatched. CDR3 coding DNA: TGTGCCAGCAGTTTATTACAGGGGGGGAACACTGAAGCTTTCTTT. Translating gives CASSLLQGGNTEAFF.

This chain joins TRBV28 and TRBJ1-5; D unresolved. Trimming cost V 0 bases and J 5 bases, with 8 bases left between them. The CDR3 consists of 14 residues. The V gene's germline CDR1 is MDHEN and CDR2 SYDVKM. This CDR3 reads CASSLWAGDQPQHF. CDR3 nucleotides: TGTGCCAGCAGTTTATGGGCTGGGGATCAGCCCCAGCATTTT.

This rearrangement joins TRBV7-9 to TRBJ1-3; D is ambiguous. This CDR3 spans 16 amino acids. Trimming stripped 5 bases from V and 4 bases from J, with 18 bases between. Germline-derived CDR1 and CDR2 are SEHNR and FQNEAQ (reference sequence). CDR3 sequence: CASSTSDGWLGNTIYF. CDR3 coding DNA: TGTGCCAGCAGCACGAGTGACGGGTGGTTGGGAAACACCATATATTTT.

J is TRBJ1-2 and V is TRBV28, with D maybe TRBD1 (5 bases). There are 13 residues in the CDR3. V was pared by 6 bases and J by 7 bases, with 15 bases between. CDR1 MDHEN and CDR2 SYDVKM come from the germline V gene. The CDR3: CASRQGVTRGYTF. The CDR3 DNA reads TGTGCCAGCAGGCAAGGGGTTACACGTGGCTACACCTTC.

The rearrangement uses TRBV13 and TRBJ1-1, with D possibly being TRBD1 (6 bases). In germline, CDR1 is PRHDT, CDR2 FYEKMQ (reference sequence). This CDR3 contains 17 residues. Trimming removed 4 bases at V and 4 bases at J, with 22 bases between. CDR3 in DNA: TGTGCCAGCAGCTGGGGGGGGCCGTGGGTGGCGGGCACTGAAGCTTTCTTT. Translating it yields CASSWGGPWVAGTEAFF.